A single sample gave rise to the 23 T cell receptor beta chains below, sequenced in a study of blood T cell repertoires in COVID-19 (TCRdb year 2020). Library creation used the immunoSEQ multiplex PCR assay. TCRdb provides this immuneACCESS table in a form limited to in-frame rearrangements. Some clones are lacking; in checked studies, under half of them reflect an unresolved V gene, and why the rest are absent is not known. For this sample the table gives roughly 80,000 clones, of which roughly 88% were detected only once. Under 6.5% of the sample rests with the top ten. The sample comprised peripheral blood. These receptors all come from a man between 45 and 60 years old with active COVID-19.

V usage is TRBV4-3 and J usage is TRBJ2-7; 11 bases are shared with TRBD2. With V trimmed by 3 bases and J by 0 bases, 4 bases remained unmatched. CDR1 and CDR2 from the germline V gene are LGHNA and YSLEER. The CDR3 is 16 residues long. The CDR3 coding sequence is TGCGCCAGCAGCCATTTAGCGGGGGGGAGCTCCTACGAGCAGTACTTC. Translating it yields CASSHLAGGSSYEQYF.

The chain links TRBV30 to TRBJ2-7; D gene unclear. V lost 4 bases, J lost 5 bases, and 9 bases lay in between. The CDR3 is 11 residues long. CDR1 and CDR2 from the germline V gene are GTSNPN and SVGIG (reference sequence). The CDR3 DNA sequence: TGTGCCTGGACGAGGCAGAACGAGCAGTACTTC. This translates into CAWTRQNEQYF. The variable domain in full, with the rest retrieved from reference TRBV30 and TRBJ2-7, is SQTIHQWPATLVQPVGSPLSLECTVEGTSNPNLYWYRQAAGRGLQLLFYSVGIGQISSEVPQNLSASRPQDRQFILSSKKLLLSDSGFYLCAWTRQNEQYFGPGTRLTVT.

The chain joins TRBV5-1 to TRBJ2-5; 7 bases agree with TRBD2. The V and J ends lost 4 bases and 5 bases, in that order; junction bases with no gene match: 11. Germline CDR1 SGHRS, CDR2 YFSETQ. CDR3 length equals 15 residues. This CDR3 is CASSPMGGRGETQYF. Written as DNA, the CDR3 is TGCGCCAGCAGCCCAATGGGAGGGCGGGGGGAGACCCAGTACTTC.

This chain connects TRBV11-2 to TRBJ2-1; 13 bases line up with TRBD2. The CDR3 runs to 18 residues. Unmatched junction bases numbered 6, after V lost 0 bases and J lost 4 bases. The germline V gene encodes CDR1 SGHAT and CDR2 FQNNGV. CDR3 residues: CASSLDNRLAGGYNEQFF. The CDR3 bases are TGTGCCAGCAGCTTAGATAATAGACTAGCGGGGGGATACAATGAGCAGTTCTTC.

The rearrangement uses TRBV27 and TRBJ1-1, with a tentative D call TRBD1 (6 bases). V was clipped by 2 bases and J by 0 bases, with 10 bases between them. The germline CDR1 and CDR2 sequences are MNHEY and SMNVEV (reference sequence). CDR3 size: 15 residues. CDR3 nucleotides: TGTGCCAGCAGTTTAAAGGGGACACTGAACACTGAAGCTTTCTTT. It translates to CASSLKGTLNTEAFF.

The CDR3: CASSIGWGQKGNTGELFF. The DNA of the CDR3 is TGTGCCAGTAGTATAGGGTGGGGACAAAAGGGGAACACCGGGGAGCTGTTTTTT. The V and J genes are TRBV19 and TRBJ2-2, with TRBD1 as a possible D gene (6 bases). The CDR3 runs 18 residues. V dropped 1 base and J dropped 1 base, with 16 bases sitting between them. CDR1 is LNHDA and CDR2 is SQIVND in the germline V gene (reference sequence).

This chain uses TRBV27 with TRBJ2-7; TRBD2 matches at 13 bases. Germline lookup yields CDR1 MNHEY and CDR2 SMNVEV (reference sequence). J gave up 4 bases and V 2 bases, and 2 bases lay outside the gene matches. The CDR3 runs to 15 residues. The CDR3 nucleotides read TGTGCCAGCAGTTTAGTGACTAGCGGGGGGTACGAGCAGTACTTC. Its protein is CASSLVTSGGYEQYF.

This clone was found once. The chain joins TRBV29-1 to TRBJ1-4; 9 bases match TRBD1. The CDR3 totals 12 residues. The V gene's germline CDR1 is SQVTM and CDR2 ANQGSEA. Germline trimming cut 7 bases from V and 5 bases from J; bases unmatched to any gene: 2. The CDR3 reads CSGGQGNEKLFF. The CDR3 DNA follows: TGCAGCGGGGGACAGGGCAATGAAAAACTGTTTTTT.

This chain connects TRBV30 to TRBJ1-4; no firm D call. Trimming took off 4 bases at V and 7 bases at J, with 10 bases between the two ends. CDR3 length: 12 residues. The germline V gene has CDR1 GTSNPN and CDR2 SVGIG (reference sequence). The CDR3 bases are TGTGCCTGGACCCACGGTACTGAAAAACTGTTTTTT. Its translation is CAWTHGTEKLFF.

This clone showed up just a few times. The chain links TRBV5-1 to TRBJ1-4; TRBD1 agrees at 7 bases. CDR3 length equals 17 residues. V dropped 4 bases and J dropped 5; count of bases not matched to a gene: 14. CDR1 is SGHRS, CDR2 YFSETQ, per germline. CDR3 loop: CASSRYTGAASNEKLFF. CDR3 bases: TGCGCCAGCAGCCGCTATACAGGGGCGGCCTCGAATGAAAAACTGTTTTTT.

The chain couples TRBV6-6 to TRBJ1-4, with 7 bases that match TRBD1. The trim removed 7 bases at V and 0 bases at J, leaving 5 bases unmatched. Germline loops: CDR1 MNHNY, CDR2 SVGAGI (reference sequence). CDR3 size: 15 residues. CDR3 in amino acids: CASIPGQSTNEKLFF. The DNA for the CDR3 is TGTGCCAGCATTCCGGGACAGTCAACTAATGAAAAACTGTTTTTT.

The rearrangement joins TRBV4-1 to TRBJ1-3; a possible D gene is TRBD1 (5 bases). Germline CDR1 reads MGHRA; CDR2 reads YSYEKL. This CDR3 comprises 16 residues. Trimming removed 1 base at V and 1 base at J, with 11 bases between. Written as DNA, the CDR3 is TGCGCCAGCAGCCAAGGAGGCCGGGGGTCTGGAAACACCATATATTTT. Protein product: CASSQGGRGSGNTIYF.

The V call is TRBV2, the J call TRBJ2-5, with TRBD2 identical over 10 bases. V gave up 4 bases and J gave up 4 bases; unmatched junction bases: 9. Germline lookup yields CDR1 SNHLY and CDR2 FYNNEI. The CDR3 extends over 16 amino acids. The CDR3 DNA sequence: TGTGCCAGCAGTGTATTAGCGGGGGGAAGGGGAGAGACCCAGTACTTC. Protein sequence: CASSVLAGGRGETQYF. Complete variable domain (other parts from reference TRBV2 and TRBJ2-5): EPEVTQTPSHQVTQMGQEVILRCVPISNHLYFYWYRQILGQKVEFLVSFYNNEISEKSEIFDDQFSVERPDGSNFTLKIRSTKLEDSAMYFCASSVLAGGRGETQYFGPGTRLLVL.

V usage is TRBV28 and J usage is TRBJ1-1; 7 bases fit TRBD1. J gave up 1 base and V 10 bases, and 12 bases lay outside the gene matches. The CDR3 totals 15 residues. Germline V gene sequence: CDR1 MDHEN, CDR2 SYDVKM. For the CDR3, the DNA is TGTGCCACCAAAGTCGGGGACAGACCGAACACTGAAGCTTTCTTT. This sequence encodes CATKVGDRPNTEAFF. Variable domain in full (rest from reference TRBV28 and TRBJ1-1): DVKVTQSSRYLVKRTGEKVFLECVQDMDHENMFWYRQDPGLGLRLIYFSYDVKMKEKGDIPEGYSVSREKKERFSLILESASTNQTSMYLCATKVGDRPNTEAFFGQGTRLTVV.

The gene calls are TRBV25-1 and TRBJ1-3, with D perhaps matching TRBD1 (6 bases). The CDR3 covers 16 residues. The V and J ends lost 8 bases and 4 bases respectively, with 21 bases between them. The germline gives CDR1 MGHDK, CDR2 SYGVNS. The CDR3 loop is CASPGTYFTGGNTIYF. Here the CDR3 DNA reads TGTGCCAGCCCCGGGACATACTTCACGGGAGGAAACACCATATATTTT.

This chain connects TRBV9 to TRBJ2-3; D perhaps matches TRBD1 (5 bases). The CDR3 is made up of 14 amino acids. Germline CDR1 reads SGDLS; CDR2 reads YYNGEE. V shed 2 bases and J shed 2 bases, with 9 bases lying between them. The CDR3 bases are TGTGCCAGCAGCGTCAGGGATTACACAGATACGCAGTATTTT. Its translation is CASSVRDYTDTQYF.

The V gene is TRBV19, the J gene TRBJ1-4, with D tentatively TRBD1 (6 bases). V was trimmed by 6 bases and J by 0 bases, leaving 11 bases between them. The CDR3 length is 15 residues. Germline V gene data show CDR1 as LNHDA and CDR2 as SQIVND (reference sequence). The CDR3 loop reads CASSRTVTTNEKLFF. The CDR3 bases are TGTGCCAGTAGCCGGACAGTTACAACTAATGAAAAACTGTTTTTT.

V is TRBV6-5 and J is TRBJ2-5; tentative D call: TRBD1 (6 bases). Trimming shortened V by 4 bases and J by 2 bases, and 14 bases separated the two germline ends. Germline CDR1 MNHEY, CDR2 SVGAGI. The CDR3 length is 15 residues. CDR3 sequence reads: CASSFEPTGQETQYF. The DNA for the CDR3 is TGTGCCAGCAGTTTCGAACCCACAGGGCAAGAGACCCAGTACTTC.

The chain employs TRBV24-1 and TRBJ2-1; TRBD2 is a possible D gene (5 bases). Per germline, CDR1 KGHDR and CDR2 SFDVKD. Trimming took off 5 bases at V and 5 bases at J, with 12 bases between the two ends. The CDR3 covers 14 residues. CDR3 amino acids: CATSGLGGNNEQFF. CDR3 nucleotides: TGTGCCACCAGTGGGCTTGGAGGTAACAATGAGCAGTTCTTC.

This sequence joins TRBV25-1 and TRBJ2-7; 10 bases fit TRBD2. The CDR3 loop spans 14 amino acids. Germline trimming cut 5 bases from V and 3 bases from J; bases unmatched to any gene: 4. From germline, CDR1 is MGHDK and CDR2 SYGVNS. The CDR3 loop reads CASSKLAGNYEQYF. CDR3 DNA: TGTGCCAGCAGTAAACTAGCGGGAAACTACGAGCAGTACTTC.

The V gene is TRBV5-8, the J gene TRBJ2-3, with TRBD2 identical over 10 bases. CDR3 size: 16 residues. Germline V gene sequence: CDR1 SGHTS, CDR2 YDEGEE. J gave up 2 bases and V 0 bases, and 3 bases lay outside the gene matches. CDR3 region: CASSLVAGGYTDTQYF. CDR3 sequence (DNA): TGTGCCAGCAGCTTGGTAGCGGGGGGCTACACAGATACGCAGTATTTT.

This rearrangement joins TRBV25-1 to TRBJ2-3; TRBD1 agrees at 7 bases. The CDR3 runs 15 residues. CDR1 is MGHDK and CDR2 is SYGVNS in the germline V gene. V dropped 4 bases and J dropped 2; count of bases not matched to a gene: 6. The CDR3, as DNA: TGTGCCAGCAGTGCTCGGGACAGCGACACAGATACGCAGTATTTT. Encoded protein: CASSARDSDTDTQYF.

This sequence joins TRBV15 and TRBJ1-1; no clear D gene. Germline assignment: CDR1 LNHNV and CDR2 YYDKDF (reference sequence). This CDR3 contains 14 residues. With 0 bases removed from V and 1 base from J, the gap between germline ends came to 6 bases. The CDR3 loop reads CATSREAGNTEAFF. CDR3 DNA: TGTGCCACCAGCAGAGAAGCAGGGAACACTGAAGCTTTCTTT.